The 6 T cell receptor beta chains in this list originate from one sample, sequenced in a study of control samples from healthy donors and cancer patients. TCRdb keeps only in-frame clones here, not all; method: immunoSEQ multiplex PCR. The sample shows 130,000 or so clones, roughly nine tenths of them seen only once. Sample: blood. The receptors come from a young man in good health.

The CDR3 DNA follows: TGTGCCACCAGTGGAGGTACCCATAATGAAAAACTGTTTTTT. It is translated as CATSGGTHNEKLFF. J is TRBJ1-4 and V is TRBV24-1; the D is unclear. The length of the CDR3 is 14 residues. CDR1 and CDR2 (germline): KGHDR, SFDVKD. Trimming took off 5 bases at V and 4 bases at J, with 10 bases between the two ends.

The CDR3 reads CASSSRLAGGSTGELFF. Here the CDR3 DNA reads TGTGCCAGCAGCTCCAGACTAGCGGGGGGTAGTACCGGGGAGCTGTTTTTT. The chain combines TRBV9 with TRBJ2-2; 13 bases line up with TRBD2. This CDR3 is 17 amino acids long. The J segment lost 5 bases and the V segment lost 4 bases, leaving 8 bases of the junction unmatched. Germline V gene data show CDR1 as SGDLS and CDR2 as YYNGEE.

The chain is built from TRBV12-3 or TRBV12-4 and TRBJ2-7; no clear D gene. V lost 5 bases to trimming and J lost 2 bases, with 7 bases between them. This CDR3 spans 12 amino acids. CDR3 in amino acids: CASSTGPYEQYF. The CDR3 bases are TGTGCCAGCAGTACTGGCCCCTACGAGCAGTACTTC.

Here the CDR3 reads CASTLERGKPQHF. CDR3 nucleotide sequence: TGTGCCAGCACCTTAGAGCGGGGGAAGCCCCAGCATTTT. This chain joins TRBV12-3 or TRBV12-4 and TRBJ1-5; TRBD1 might be the D (5 bases). The germline V and J ends were trimmed by 7 bases and 8 bases, with 15 bases remaining between them. This CDR3 comprises 13 residues.

CDR3 bases: TGTGCCAGCAGCGCGACCTTGATGAACACTGAAGCTTTCTTT. Translation: CASSATLMNTEAFF. The chain is built from TRBV6-2 or TRBV6-3 and TRBJ1-1; no clear D gene. The ends were cut back, 6 bases at V and 0 bases at J, with 11 bases in the middle. This CDR3 comprises 14 residues. CDR1 is MNHEY, CDR2 SVGEGT, per germline.

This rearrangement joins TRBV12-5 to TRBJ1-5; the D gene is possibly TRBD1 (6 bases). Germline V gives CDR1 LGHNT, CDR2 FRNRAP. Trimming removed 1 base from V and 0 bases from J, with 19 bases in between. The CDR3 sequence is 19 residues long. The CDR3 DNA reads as TGTGCTAGTGGTTTGGGGGGGGCCCTAAATTCTCATAGCAATCAGCCCCAGCATTTT. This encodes CASGLGGALNSHSNQPQHF.